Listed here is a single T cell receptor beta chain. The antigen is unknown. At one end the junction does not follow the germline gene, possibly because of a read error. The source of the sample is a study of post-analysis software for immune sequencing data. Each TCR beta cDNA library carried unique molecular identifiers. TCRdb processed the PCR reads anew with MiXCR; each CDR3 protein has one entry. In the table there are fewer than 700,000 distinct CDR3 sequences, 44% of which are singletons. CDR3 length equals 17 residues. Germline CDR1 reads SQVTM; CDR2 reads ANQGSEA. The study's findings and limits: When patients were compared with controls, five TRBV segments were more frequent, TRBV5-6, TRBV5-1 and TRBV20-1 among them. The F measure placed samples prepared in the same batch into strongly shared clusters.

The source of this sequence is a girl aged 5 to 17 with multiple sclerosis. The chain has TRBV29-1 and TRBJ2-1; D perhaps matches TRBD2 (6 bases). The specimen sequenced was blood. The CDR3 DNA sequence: TGCCGCGTCCTCGCCCCCGTAGCGGCCAGCTCCTACAATGAGCAGTTCTTC. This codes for CRVLAPVAASSYNEQFF.